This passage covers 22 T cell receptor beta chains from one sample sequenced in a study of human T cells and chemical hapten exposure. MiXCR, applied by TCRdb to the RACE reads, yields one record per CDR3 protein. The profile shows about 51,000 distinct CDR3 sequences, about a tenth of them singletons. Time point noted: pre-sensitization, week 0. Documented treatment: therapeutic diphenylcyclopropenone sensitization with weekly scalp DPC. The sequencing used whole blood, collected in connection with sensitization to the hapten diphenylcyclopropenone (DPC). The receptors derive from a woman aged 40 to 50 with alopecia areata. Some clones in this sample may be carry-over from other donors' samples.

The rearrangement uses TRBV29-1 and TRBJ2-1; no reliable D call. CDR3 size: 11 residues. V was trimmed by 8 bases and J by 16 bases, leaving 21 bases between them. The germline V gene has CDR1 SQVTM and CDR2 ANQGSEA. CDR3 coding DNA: TGCAGCATCCTCTTGGGGTCAGAGGTATTCTTC. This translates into CSILLGSEVFF.

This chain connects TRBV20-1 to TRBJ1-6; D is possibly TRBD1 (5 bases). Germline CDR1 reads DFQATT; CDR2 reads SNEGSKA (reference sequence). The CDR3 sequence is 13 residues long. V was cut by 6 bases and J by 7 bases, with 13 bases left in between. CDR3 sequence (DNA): TGCAGTGCCGCCAGGGCCCGCAATTCACCCCTCCACTTT. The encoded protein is CSAARARNSPLHF.

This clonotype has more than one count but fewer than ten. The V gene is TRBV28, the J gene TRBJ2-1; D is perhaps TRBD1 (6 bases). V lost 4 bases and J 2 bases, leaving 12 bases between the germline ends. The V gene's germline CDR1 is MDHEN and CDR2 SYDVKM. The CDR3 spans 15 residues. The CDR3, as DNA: TGTGCCAGCAGTTACTCCAGGGGCCCCTACAATGAGCAGTTCTTC. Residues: CASSYSRGPYNEQFF. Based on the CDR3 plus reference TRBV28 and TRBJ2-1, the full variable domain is DVKVTQSSRYLVKRTGEKVFLECVQDMDHENMFWYRQDPGLGLRLIYFSYDVKMKEKGDIPEGYSVSREKKERFSLILESASTNQTSMYLCASSYSRGPYNEQFFGPGTRLTVL.

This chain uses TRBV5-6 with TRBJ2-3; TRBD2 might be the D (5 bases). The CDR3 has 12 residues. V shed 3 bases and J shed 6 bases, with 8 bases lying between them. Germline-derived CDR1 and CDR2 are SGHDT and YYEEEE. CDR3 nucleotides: TGTGCCAGCAGCTCTTTAGCGGATACGCAGTATTTT. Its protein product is CASSSLADTQYF.

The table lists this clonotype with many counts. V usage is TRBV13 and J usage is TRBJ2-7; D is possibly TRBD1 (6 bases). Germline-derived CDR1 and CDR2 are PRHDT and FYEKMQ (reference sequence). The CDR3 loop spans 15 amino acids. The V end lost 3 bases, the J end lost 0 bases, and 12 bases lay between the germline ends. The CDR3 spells CASSFGDTSSYEQYF. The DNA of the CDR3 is TGTGCCAGCAGCTTCGGGGACACGAGCTCCTACGAGCAGTACTTC.

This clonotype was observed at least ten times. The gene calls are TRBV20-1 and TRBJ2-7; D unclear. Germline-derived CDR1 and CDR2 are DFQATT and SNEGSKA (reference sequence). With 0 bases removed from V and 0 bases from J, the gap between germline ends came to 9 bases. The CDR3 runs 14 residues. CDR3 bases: TGCAGTGCTAGAGATACAGACAACTCCTACGAGCAGTACTTC. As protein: CSARDTDNSYEQYF.

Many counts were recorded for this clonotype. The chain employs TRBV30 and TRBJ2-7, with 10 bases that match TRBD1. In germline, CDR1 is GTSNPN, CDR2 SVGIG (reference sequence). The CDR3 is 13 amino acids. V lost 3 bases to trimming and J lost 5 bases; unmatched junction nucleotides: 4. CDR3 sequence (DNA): TGTGCCTGGAGGGACAGGGGGTTGAACGAGCAGTACTTC. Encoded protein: CAWRDRGLNEQYF.

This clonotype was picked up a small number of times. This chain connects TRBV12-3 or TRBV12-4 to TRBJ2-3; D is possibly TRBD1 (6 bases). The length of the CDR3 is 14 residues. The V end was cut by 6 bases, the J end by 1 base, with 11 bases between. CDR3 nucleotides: TGTGCCAGCAGACTAGGGGGAGGCACAGATACGCAGTATTTT. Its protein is CASRLGGGTDTQYF.

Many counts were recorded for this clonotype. The CDR3 nucleotides are TGTGCCAGCAGCACCGGGACAGGGGGATTGTCTGGGGCCAACGTCCTGACTTTC. Translated: CASSTGTGGLSGANVLTF. This chain joins TRBV27 and TRBJ2-6, with TRBD1 matching 11 bases. CDR1 and CDR2 from the germline V gene are MNHEY and SMNVEV (reference sequence). The CDR3 covers 18 residues. Trimming removed 6 bases from V and 1 base from J; junction bases left unmatched: 8.

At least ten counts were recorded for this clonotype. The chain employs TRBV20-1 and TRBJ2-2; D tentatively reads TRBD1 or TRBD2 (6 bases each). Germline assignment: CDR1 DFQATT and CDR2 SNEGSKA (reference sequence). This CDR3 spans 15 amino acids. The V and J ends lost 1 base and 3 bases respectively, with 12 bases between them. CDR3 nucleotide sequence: TGCAGTGCTAGAGCGGGGGCGGGGCACACCGGGGAGCTGTTTTTT. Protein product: CSARAGAGHTGELFF.

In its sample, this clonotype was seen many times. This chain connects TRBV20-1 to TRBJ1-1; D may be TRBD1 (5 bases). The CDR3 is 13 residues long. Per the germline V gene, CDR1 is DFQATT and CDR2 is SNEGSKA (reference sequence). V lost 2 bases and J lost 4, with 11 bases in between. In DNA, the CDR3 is TGCAGTGCTAGAATACCGGGGCTCACTGAAGCTTTCTTT. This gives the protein CSARIPGLTEAFF.

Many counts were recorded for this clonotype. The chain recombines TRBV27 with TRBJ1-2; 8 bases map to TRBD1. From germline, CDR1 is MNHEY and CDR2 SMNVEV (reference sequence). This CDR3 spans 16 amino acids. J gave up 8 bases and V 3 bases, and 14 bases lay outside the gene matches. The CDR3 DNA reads TGTGCCAGCAGTTTGGCGTTCGAGGACAGGGTATGGGGCTACACCTTC. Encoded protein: CASSLAFEDRVWGYTF.

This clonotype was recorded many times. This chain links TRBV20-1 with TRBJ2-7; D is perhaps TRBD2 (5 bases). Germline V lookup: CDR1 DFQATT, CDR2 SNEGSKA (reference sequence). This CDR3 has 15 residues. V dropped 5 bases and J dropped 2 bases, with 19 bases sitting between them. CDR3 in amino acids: CSAANRASTPYEQYF. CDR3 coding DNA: TGCAGTGCTGCTAATAGGGCTAGCACTCCCTACGAGCAGTACTTC.

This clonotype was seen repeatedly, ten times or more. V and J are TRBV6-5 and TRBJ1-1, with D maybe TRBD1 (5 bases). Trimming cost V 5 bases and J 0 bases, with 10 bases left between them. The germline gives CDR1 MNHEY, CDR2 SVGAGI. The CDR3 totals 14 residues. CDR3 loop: CASSPGRVNTEAFF. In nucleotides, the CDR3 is TGTGCCAGCAGTCCGGGACGGGTGAACACTGAAGCTTTCTTT.

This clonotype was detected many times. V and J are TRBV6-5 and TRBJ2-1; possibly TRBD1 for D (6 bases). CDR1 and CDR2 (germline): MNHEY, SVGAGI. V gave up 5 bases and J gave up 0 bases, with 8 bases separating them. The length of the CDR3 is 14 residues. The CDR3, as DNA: TGTGCCAGCAGTCGGGACAACTCCTACAATGAGCAGTTCTTC. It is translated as CASSRDNSYNEQFF.

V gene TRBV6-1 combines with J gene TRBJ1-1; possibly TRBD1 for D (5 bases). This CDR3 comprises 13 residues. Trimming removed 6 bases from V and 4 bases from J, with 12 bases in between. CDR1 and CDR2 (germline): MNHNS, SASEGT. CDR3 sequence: CASRQGGGTEAFF. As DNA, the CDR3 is TGTGCCAGCAGACAAGGTGGGGGCACTGAAGCTTTCTTT.

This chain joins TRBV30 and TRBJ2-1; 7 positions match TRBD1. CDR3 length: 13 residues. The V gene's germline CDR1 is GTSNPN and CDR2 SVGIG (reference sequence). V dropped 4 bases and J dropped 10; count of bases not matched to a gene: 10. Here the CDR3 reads CAWKRTGLGEQFF. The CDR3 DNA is TGTGCCTGGAAACGGACAGGTCTCGGGGAGCAGTTCTTC. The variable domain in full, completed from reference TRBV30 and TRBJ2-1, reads SQTIHQWPATLVQPVGSPLSLECTVEGTSNPNLYWYRQAAGRGLQLLFYSVGIGQISSEVPQNLSASRPQDRQFILSSKKLLLSDSGFYLCAWKRTGLGEQFFGPGTRLTVL.

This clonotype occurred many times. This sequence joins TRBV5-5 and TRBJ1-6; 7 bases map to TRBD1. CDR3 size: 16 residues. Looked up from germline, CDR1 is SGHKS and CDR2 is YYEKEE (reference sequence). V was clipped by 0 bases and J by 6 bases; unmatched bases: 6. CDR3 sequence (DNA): TGTGCCAGCAGCTTGGAGGGACAGCCGGCTAATTCACCCCTCCACTTT. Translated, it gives CASSLEGQPANSPLHF.

CDR3 amino acids: CASRWKGKYNEQFF. DNA for the CDR3: TGTGCCAGCAGATGGAAGGGGAAGTACAATGAGCAGTTCTTC. V and J are TRBV13 and TRBJ2-1; D possibly corresponds to TRBD1 (5 bases). Germline lookup yields CDR1 PRHDT and CDR2 FYEKMQ (reference sequence). Between the trimmed V and J ends, which lost 6 bases and 4 bases, there was a span of 13 bases. The CDR3 length is 14 residues.

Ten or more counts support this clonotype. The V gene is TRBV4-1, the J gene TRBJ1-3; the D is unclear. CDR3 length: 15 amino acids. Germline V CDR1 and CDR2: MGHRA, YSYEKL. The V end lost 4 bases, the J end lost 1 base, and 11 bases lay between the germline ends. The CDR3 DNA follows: TGCGCCAGCAGCCTTACGACGGATTCTGGAAACACCATATATTTT. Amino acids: CASSLTTDSGNTIYF.

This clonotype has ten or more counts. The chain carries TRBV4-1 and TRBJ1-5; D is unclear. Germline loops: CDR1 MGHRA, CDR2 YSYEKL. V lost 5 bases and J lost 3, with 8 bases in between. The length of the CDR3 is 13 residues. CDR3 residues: CASSNQPNQPQHF. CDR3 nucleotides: TGCGCCAGCAGCAATCAGCCCAATCAGCCCCAGCATTTT.

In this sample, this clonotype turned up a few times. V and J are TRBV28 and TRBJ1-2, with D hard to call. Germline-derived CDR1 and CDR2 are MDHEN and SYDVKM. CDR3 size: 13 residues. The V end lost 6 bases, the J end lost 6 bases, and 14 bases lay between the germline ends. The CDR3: CASSQERVHGYTF. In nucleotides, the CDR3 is TGTGCCAGCAGCCAGGAGAGGGTACATGGCTACACCTTC.